Listed here are 21 T cell receptor beta chains from one sample, sequenced in a study of T cell repertoires in cytomegalovirus infection. MiXCR, applied by TCRdb to the reads, yields one record per CDR3 protein. The sample has roughly 310,000 distinct CDR3 sequences, about a sixth seen once. The source material was PBMCs. All receptors derive from a human donor in good health (CMV status not recorded). Some clones in this sample may be carry-over from other donors' samples.

This clonotype was seen at least ten times. The gene calls are TRBV7-6 and TRBJ1-1; 10 bases match TRBD1. After removal of 5 bases from V and 2 bases from J, the junction contained 5 bases not matched to a gene. CDR3 length equals 15 residues. Germline V CDR1 and CDR2: SGHVS, FNYEAQ. The CDR3 spells CASSRTGGGNTEAFF. The CDR3 bases are TGTGCCAGCAGCCGGACAGGGGGGGGTAACACTGAAGCTTTCTTT.

This clonotype was observed a few times. The rearrangement uses TRBV2 and TRBJ2-3; D not resolved. Trimming pared 5 bases from V and 6 bases from J, leaving 12 bases between. The CDR3 contains 13 residues. Germline V gives CDR1 SNHLY, CDR2 FYNNEI. CDR3 in amino acids: CASSPDTADTQYF. Written as DNA, the CDR3 is TGTGCCAGCAGTCCCGACACTGCGGATACGCAGTATTTT.

This chain's CDR3 is CASSLGPGDIQYF. CDR3 in DNA: TGTGCCAGCAGTTTAGGACCAGGGGACATTCAGTACTTC. This chain connects TRBV2 to TRBJ2-4; tentatively, D is TRBD1 (6 bases). The CDR3 length is 13 residues. The germline gives CDR1 SNHLY, CDR2 FYNNEI. Trimming removed 5 bases at V and 8 bases at J, with 13 bases between.

This clonotype was observed at least ten times. V is TRBV7-2 and J is TRBJ2-1; 8 nucleotides agree with TRBD1. This CDR3 has 15 residues. Per the germline V gene, CDR1 is SGHTA and CDR2 is FQGNSA. V gave up 5 bases and J gave up 12 bases; unmatched junction bases: 15. CDR3 in DNA: TGTGCCAGCAGCGCTGGACAGGGCAAAAACTTACGGCAGTTCTTC. The encoded protein is CASSAGQGKNLRQFF.

This clonotype was seen only a few times. The chain couples TRBV24-1 to TRBJ2-1; 7 bases align to TRBD2. Trimming at V came to 3 bases and at J to 5 bases, leaving 6 bases not matched to a gene. The CDR3 runs 15 residues. Germline V gives CDR1 KGHDR, CDR2 SFDVKD. The CDR3 reads CATSDARSGDNEQFF. The CDR3 DNA reads as TGTGCCACCAGTGATGCGAGGAGCGGGGACAATGAGCAGTTCTTC.

This clonotype was counted only a few times. CDR3 bases: TGTGCCAGCAGCCAAGATCAAGGAAACACCATATATTTT. Encoded protein: CASSQDQGNTIYF. The chain has TRBV4-2 and TRBJ1-3, with unresolved D. Trimming removed 0 bases from V and 4 bases from J, with 4 bases in between. CDR1 and CDR2 (germline): LGHNA, YNFKEQ. The CDR3 sequence is 13 residues long.

This clonotype was seen a handful of times. The chain uses TRBV24-1 and TRBJ2-5; 7 bases map to TRBD2. After removal of 5 bases from V and 7 bases from J, the junction contained 15 bases not matched to a gene. CDR3 size: 16 residues. The germline V gene encodes CDR1 KGHDR and CDR2 SFDVKD. The CDR3 spells CATSAPLSTSDGTQYF. CDR3 DNA: TGTGCCACCAGTGCTCCGCTGTCAACTAGCGACGGGACCCAGTACTTC.

V and J are TRBV5-1 and TRBJ2-5; the D gene is possibly TRBD1 (7 bases). Germline lookup yields CDR1 SGHRS and CDR2 YFSETQ. Trimming shortened V by 4 bases and J by 5 bases, and 15 bases separated the two germline ends. The CDR3 sequence is 14 residues long. The CDR3 DNA reads TGCGCCAGCAGCCGCGGACAGGAGGGCGAGACCCAGTACTTC. Residues: CASSRGQEGETQYF.

The chain couples TRBV11-2 to TRBJ2-7, with 8 bases matching TRBD1. Losses at the gene ends were 5 bases for V and 3 bases for J; bases not matched to a gene: 6. Germline V CDR1 and CDR2: SGHAT, FQNNGV. The CDR3 length is 14 residues. The CDR3 region has the DNA TGTGCCAGCAGCGGGGCAGGGGGCTTCTACGAGCAGTACTTC. Amino acids: CASSGAGGFYEQYF.

The chain is built from TRBV20-1 and TRBJ1-1, with 7 positions matching TRBD1. From germline, CDR1 is DFQATT and CDR2 SNEGSKA (reference sequence). V lost 6 bases, J lost 0 bases, and 1 base stayed unmatched. The CDR3 sequence is 12 residues long. The CDR3 DNA reads TGCAGTGCAGGGACAGTGAACACTGAAGCTTTCTTT. Amino acids: CSAGTVNTEAFF.

This clonotype was seen repeatedly, ten times or more. The chain carries TRBV7-8 and TRBJ2-5; 8 bases fit TRBD1. Per the germline V gene, CDR1 is SGHVS and CDR2 is FQNEAQ. The CDR3 extends over 13 amino acids. V gave up 3 bases and J gave up 7 bases; unmatched junction bases: 4. The CDR3 region is CASSLDREMTQYF. For the CDR3, the DNA is TGTGCCAGCAGCTTGGACAGGGAGATGACCCAGTACTTC.

The chain is built from TRBV27 and TRBJ1-5; 8 bases are shared with TRBD1. This CDR3 contains 14 residues. Germline values: CDR1 MNHEY, CDR2 SMNVEV (reference sequence). J lost 7 bases, V lost 5 bases, and 7 bases had no gene match. Written as DNA, the CDR3 is TGTGCCAGCAGTGACAGGGGCAGAGCCCAGCCCCAGCATTTT. It is translated as CASSDRGRAQPQHF.

This clonotype was seen ten or more times. The J gene is TRBJ1-1, the V gene TRBV7-8; TRBD1 aligns across 7 bases. Germline values: CDR1 SGHVS, CDR2 FQNEAQ. The CDR3 covers 16 residues. V lost 3 bases to trimming and J lost 0 bases; unmatched junction nucleotides: 7. The CDR3 DNA reads as TGTGCCAGCAGCTTCCGACAGGGAGGATTGAACACTGAAGCTTTCTTT. This codes for CASSFRQGGLNTEAFF.

This clonotype was counted ten times or more. The genes are TRBV7-9 and TRBJ2-2; D remains unclear. The length of the CDR3 is 14 residues. Germline V CDR1 and CDR2: SEHNR, FQNEAQ (reference sequence). The ends were cut back, 0 bases at V and 0 bases at J, with 2 bases in the middle. CDR3 bases: TGTGCCAGCAGCTTAGCATCGAACACCGGGGAGCTGTTTTTT. Protein: CASSLASNTGELFF.

The chain links TRBV29-1 to TRBJ2-2; D is undetermined. With 7 bases removed from V and 0 bases from J, the gap between germline ends came to 9 bases. The V gene's germline CDR1 is SQVTM and CDR2 ANQGSEA. The CDR3 consists of 13 residues. CDR3 protein: CSAWTTNTGELFF. The CDR3 DNA follows: TGCAGCGCCTGGACGACGAACACCGGGGAGCTGTTTTTT.

This clonotype was seen many times. The V and J genes are TRBV28 and TRBJ1-5; perhaps TRBD1 as D (5 bases). The CDR3 contains 15 residues. Trimming shortened V by 0 bases and J by 2 bases, and 8 bases separated the two germline ends. Germline loops: CDR1 MDHEN, CDR2 SYDVKM. The CDR3 loop reads CASSLWGRGNQPQHF. The CDR3, as DNA: TGTGCCAGCAGTTTATGGGGCAGGGGCAATCAGCCCCAGCATTTT.

This rearrangement joins TRBV6-6 to TRBJ2-7; D not certain. The germline gives CDR1 MNHNY, CDR2 SVGAGI (reference sequence). Trimming shortened V by 2 bases and J by 0 bases, and 8 bases separated the two germline ends. This CDR3 region has 14 residues. The CDR3 region is CASSYTEPSYEQYF. The CDR3 nucleotides are TGTGCCAGCAGTTACACCGAACCCTCCTACGAGCAGTACTTC.

This chain joins TRBV4-1 and TRBJ1-2; the D is unclear. The CDR3 contains 18 residues. V was shortened by 3 bases and J by 4 bases, with 24 bases between the two germline ends. The germline V gene has CDR1 MGHRA and CDR2 YSYEKL. CDR3 DNA: TGCGCCAGCAGCCATTACGTTGAAGCACGAGCTTTAGGCTATGGCTACACCTTC. Amino acid sequence: CASSHYVEARALGYGYTF.

V is TRBV7-9 and J is TRBJ2-1; perhaps TRBD2 as D (6 bases). The CDR3 is 12 amino acids. V lost 2 bases and J 14 bases, leaving 13 bases between the germline ends. The germline gives CDR1 SEHNR, CDR2 FQNEAQ (reference sequence). For the CDR3, the DNA is TGTGCCAGCAGCTTATCCTCCGGGGAGGAGTTCTTC. It is translated as CASSLSSGEEFF.

This clonotype has more than one count but fewer than ten. The chain has TRBV5-1 and TRBJ2-6; 8 nucleotides line up with TRBD1. There are 18 residues in the CDR3. Germline V gene data show CDR1 as SGHRS and CDR2 as YFSETQ. Trimming cost V 0 bases and J 4 bases; bases outside gene matches: 9. As DNA, the CDR3 is TGCGCCAGCAGCTTGGCCCGAGACAGGGGCTGGGGGGCCAACGTCCTGACTTTC. Protein: CASSLARDRGWGANVLTF.

V usage is TRBV7-2 and J usage is TRBJ2-7; D is ambiguous. In germline, CDR1 is SGHTA, CDR2 FQGNSA. Trimming stripped 4 bases from V and 3 bases from J, with 13 bases between. The CDR3 length is 14 residues. CDR3 protein: CASSSQIDLYEQYF. The CDR3 region has the DNA TGTGCCAGCAGCTCCCAAATCGACCTCTACGAGCAGTACTTC. The full variable domain, its missing parts supplied by reference TRBV7-2 and TRBJ2-7, is GAGVSQSPSNKVTEKGKDVELRCDPISGHTALYWYRQSLGQGLEFLIYFQGNSAPDKSGLPSDRFSAERTGGSVSTLTIQRTQQEDSAVYLCASSSQIDLYEQYFGPGTRLTVT.